These T cell receptor beta chains were read from a single sample in a study of shared clonotypes between healthy human individuals. This table comes from immunoSEQ multiplex PCR, and its TCRdb copy is limited to in-frame clones, with some not included. This sample yields 550,000 to 800,000 clones, of which roughly 70% are seen a single time; about 1.7% belongs to the top ten. The source material was memory CD4+ T cells sorted from blood. The receptors stem from a woman in her twenties or thirties in good health. Both conserved end residues are part of each CDR3. Fields, in order: J gene, clone size, V gene, D gene, CDR3 protein. A D gene is named only where the DNA matches it firmly. The listing skips clone size in some rows; elsewhere it reads once, few, many or a size class.

TRBJ2-3,once,TRBV28,-,CASTLGGVLGTDTQYF
TRBJ2-1,-,TRBV14,-,CASSQVMNPNNEQFF
TRBJ2-3,-,TRBV5-4,TRBD2,CASSFQREFSDTQYF
TRBJ2-7,-,TRBV10-2,TRBD2,CASSDPSGGSNEQYF
TRBJ2-7,-,TRBV29-1,TRBD2,CSVSGGRVPSYEQYF
TRBJ2-1,-,TRBV28,-,CASSSGLPEQFF
TRBJ1-2,many,TRBV29-1,TRBD1,CSVARTGGNGYTF
TRBJ2-3,-,TRBV14,-,CASSQGSGVSTDTQYF
TRBJ1-5,few,TRBV28,-,CASSPRTARNQPQHF
TRBJ1-5,-,TRBV7-9,-,CASSLGSDQPQHF
TRBJ2-1,-,TRBV4-1,TRBD2,CASSQDRTSRFEQFF
TRBJ2-1,-,TRBV6-4,-,CASSAYRSSEQFF
TRBJ2-5,once,TRBV14,-,CASSQEAGMKETQYF
TRBJ2-3,-,TRBV18,TRBD2,CASSSGSSGRQDTQYF
TRBJ1-3,-,TRBV29-1,-,CSVGGGGNTIYF
TRBJ2-3,-,TRBV5-1,-,CASSLDPDTQYF
TRBJ1-5,many,TRBV6-1,-,CASAAGYQPQHF
TRBJ2-7,once,TRBV28,TRBD1,CASSPYRDRYEQYF
TRBJ2-7,-,TRBV9,TRBD2,CASSSSGSSDEQYF
TRBJ2-1,-,TRBV11-3,TRBD1,CASSSDRGSYNEQFF
TRBJ2-2,-,TRBV27,TRBD2,CAIRTSGGTGELFF
TRBJ2-1,-,TRBV20-1,-,CSAQREDEQFF
TRBJ2-1,-,TRBV10-2,TRBD2,CASSLGLAGVEQFF
TRBJ2-3,-,TRBV2,-,CASNRGPSTDTQYF
TRBJ2-7,-,TRBV13,TRBD2,CASSSTDGTSSSYEQYF
-,once,TRBV18,-,CASSSLSGQRAYEQYF
TRBJ2-1,-,TRBV28,TRBD1,CASSKPGTGVQDEQFF
TRBJ1-3,-,TRBV5-1,TRBD1,CASSSAGTGGGNTIYF
TRBJ1-5,few,TRBV28,-,CASSPPRGEKQPQHF
TRBJ2-1,many,TRBV5-1,TRBD2,CASSFSSGGYNEQFF
TRBJ1-5,few,TRBV5-1,TRBD1,CASSLGTGAQPQHF
TRBJ2-2,-,TRBV5-4,-,CASRTGIGGNTGELFF
TRBJ2-7,-,TRBV7-9,TRBD2,CASSRSWTSGRASEQYF
TRBJ1-1,-,TRBV2,-,CARGALGNTEAFF
TRBJ2-2,-,TRBV11-2,-,CASSISNTGELFF
TRBJ2-1,-,TRBV14,-,CASSQVGVLPYNEQFF
TRBJ1-4,-,TRBV5-1,TRBD1,CASRPTGGLEEKLFF
TRBJ1-2,-,TRBV7-8,TRBD1,CASSPIETGTLGGYTF
TRBJ2-1,once,TRBV23-1,-,CASSQSPVRNEQFF
TRBJ2-7,-,TRBV6-1,-,CASISDIAYEQYF
TRBJ2-7,-,TRBV10-3,-,CAISESAGIGGGFHEQYF
TRBJ1-2,-,TRBV30,TRBD1,CAWRDRGPSIVYGYTF
TRBJ2-6,-,TRBV5-4,TRBD2,CASSLGGSGGANVLTF
TRBJ1-3,-,TRBV28,-,CASSLQGNTIYF
TRBJ2-2,-,TRBV7-3,TRBD2,CASRQTSGRATGELFF
TRBJ2-3,-,TRBV5-1,-,CASRRTGDTQYF
TRBJ2-1,-,TRBV6-6,-,CASSSHTGRGFDEQFF
TRBJ2-7,once,TRBV9,-,CASSVAPSYEQYF
TRBJ2-3,-,TRBV6-1,-,CASSVQRTSTDTQYF
TRBJ2-7,-,TRBV7-2,TRBD1,CASSFPTGAGEQYF
TRBJ1-6,-,TRBV30,-,CAWSPLHF